These T cell receptor beta chains were read from a single sample in a study of cytomegalovirus exposure and HLA in healthy donors. Repertoires were generated with immunoSEQ multiplex PCR, while TCRdb's copy carries only in-frame clones and drops some. Its table lists roughly 60,000 clones. Material for sequencing was PBMCs. Receptor source: a woman between 18 and 29 years old in good health and CMV-seronegative. Each CDR3 is given with its conserved first and last residue. A D gene is named only where the DNA matches it firmly.

v_call,d_call,j_call,cdr3_aa,cdr3_nt
TRBV6-1,TRBD2,TRBJ2-5,CASSDLAGTQETQYF,TGTGCCAGCAGTGACCTAGCGGGAACCCAAGAGACCCAGTACTTC
TRBV4-1,.,TRBJ1-2,CASSQGDIYGYTF,TGCGCCAGCAGCCAAGGGGACATTTACGGCTACACCTTC
TRBV19,TRBD1,TRBJ2-5,CASSPWDRGGETQYF,TGTGCCAGTAGCCCGTGGGACAGGGGAGGAGAGACCCAGTACTTC
TRBV4-1,TRBD1,TRBJ2-5,CASSQGRGQAAETQYF,TGCGCCAGCAGCCAAGGAAGGGGACAGGCTGCGGAGACCCAGTACTTC
TRBV11-3,TRBD1,TRBJ2-7,CASSLEGQGAQEQYF,TGTGCCAGCAGCTTAGAGGGACAGGGGGCGCAAGAGCAGTACTTC
TRBV20-1,.,TRBJ1-2,CNAGTSYGYTF,TGCAATGCTGGGACTAGCTATGGCTACACCTTC
TRBV6-5,.,TRBJ2-1,CASSSRPNSGLEQFF,TGTGCCAGCAGTTCTAGGCCTAATTCTGGTTTGGAGCAGTTCTTC
TRBV19,.,TRBJ1-2,CASSAGSGYTF,TGTGCCAGTAGTGCCGGGAGTGGCTACACCTTC
TRBV12-5,.,TRBJ1-1,CASGGRGNSEAFF,TGTGCTAGTGGGGGCCGGGGGAACTCCGAAGCTTTCTTT
TRBV2,TRBD2,TRBJ2-7,CASLKGTSGSYEQYF,TGTGCCAGCCTAAAAGGAACTAGCGGGTCCTACGAGCAGTACTTC
TRBV4-1,TRBD2,TRBJ2-5,CASSRIKLAGVNPYQETQYF,TGCGCCAGCAGCCGAATAAAACTAGCGGGGGTTAACCCGTACCAAGAGACCCAGTACTTC
TRBV30,TRBD1,TRBJ1-2,CAWSLPEGAGYTF,TGTGCCTGGAGCCTACCTGAGGGGGCTGGCTACACCTTC
TRBV9,.,TRBJ2-3,CASSGARSPADTQYF,TGTGCCAGCAGCGGGGCACGTTCCCCCGCAGATACGCAGTATTTT
TRBV11-3,TRBD1,TRBJ1-1,CASSWDRGNTEAFF,TGTGCCAGCAGCTGGGACAGGGGGAACACTGAAGCTTTCTTT
TRBV30,TRBD2,TRBJ2-3,CAYGRLAGSTDTQYF,TGTGCCTACGGTCGGCTAGCGGGGAGCACAGATACGCAGTATTTT
TRBV6-5,TRBD1,TRBJ1-5,CASRPTGQGHQPQHF,TGTGCCAGCAGGCCGACGGGACAGGGCCATCAGCCCCAGCATTTT
TRBV9,TRBD1,TRBJ1-2,CASSPTQDRALRNLYYGYTF,TGTGCCAGCAGCCCCACTCAGGACAGGGCCCTTCGGAACCTTTACTATGGCTACACCTTC
TRBV29-1,.,TRBJ1-2,CSVGGRGGGYTF,TGCAGCGTGGGGGGGCGGGGAGGTGGCTACACCTTC
TRBV10-2,TRBD2,TRBJ2-1,CASSEGLAANNEQFF,TGCGCCAGCAGTGAGGGACTAGCGGCTAACAATGAGCAGTTCTTC
TRBV6-1,TRBD1,TRBJ2-7,CASSVGQGANDEQYF,TGTGCCAGCAGTGTAGGTCAGGGGGCTAACGACGAGCAGTACTTC
TRBV7-2,TRBD2,TRBJ2-1,CASSQRGGSYNEQFF,TGTGCCAGCAGCCAGCGGGGGGGGTCCTACAATGAGCAGTTCTTC
TRBV14,TRBD2,TRBJ2-3,CASSKRTSGGADTQYF,TGTGCCAGCAGCAAACGGACTAGCGGGGGGGCGGATACGCAGTATTTT
TRBV13,TRBD1,TRBJ2-7,CASTWGTGAYEQYF,TGTGCCAGCACCTGGGGGACAGGGGCTTACGAGCAGTACTTC
TRBV28,.,TRBJ1-2,CASSLLMGGGYGYTF,TGTGCCAGCAGTTTATTGATGGGGGGAGGCTATGGCTACACCTTC
TRBV2,.,TRBJ2-7,CASSRDSVGEQYF,TGTGCCAGCAGCCGGGACTCCGTGGGGGAGCAGTACTTC
TRBV6-1,TRBD1,TRBJ2-2,CASSEETGPGTGELFF,TGTGCCAGCAGTGAAGAGACAGGGCCGGGAACCGGGGAGCTGTTTTTT
TRBV29-1,.,TRBJ1-1,CSVDPEGTEAFF,TGCAGCGTTGACCCGGAGGGGACTGAAGCTTTCTTT
TRBV6-5,.,TRBJ2-1,CASSYSITGMGEQFF,TGTGCCAGCAGTTACTCGATTACAGGGATGGGTGAGCAGTTCTTC
TRBV29-1,.,TRBJ2-2,CSVEVPGRWGDGELFF,TGCAGCGTTGAAGTCCCCGGACGGTGGGGGGACGGGGAGCTGTTTTTT
TRBV2,.,TRBJ1-1,CASSDQSGHTEAFF,TGTGCCAGCAGTGATCAGTCAGGGCACACTGAAGCTTTCTTT
TRBV29-1,.,TRBJ1-2,CSVISEVGYTF,TGCAGCGTTATCTCAGAGGTCGGCTACACCTTC